These T cell receptor beta chains were read from a single sample in a study of T-cell reconstitution after alpha-beta-depleted transplantation in children. Each CDR3 protein is one row after TCRdb ran MiXCR on the PCR reads. The sample consists of approximately 430,000 distinct CDR3 sequences, around 16% of them appearing once. Sequenced here: PBMCs, mostly from graft donor cells, sampled 360 days after TCRalphabeta/CD19-depleted stem cell transplant. The receptor source for this set is a boy in the first two years of life who had a stem cell transplant for Wiskott-Aldrich syndrome, so the T cells may come from the graft donor. CDR3s include the opening cysteine and the closing phenylalanine or tryptophan. The order of the fields is CDR3 DNA, CDR3 protein, V gene, J gene, CDR3 length, clone size, D gene. D genes are given only for firm matches. A clone size is listed for some rows: how often the clone was seen (once, few, many), or a class if it is expanded.

DNA: TGTGCCAGCAGTGATCCGGGACAGGGGACGTACGAGCAGTACTTC; CDR3: CASSDPGQGTYEQYF; V: TRBV7-9; J: TRBJ2-7; length: 15; size: many; D: TRBD1
DNA: TGTGCCAGCAGCCCGTTCGGGTTGAGGGGGCTAGTAACCTACGAGCAGTACTTC; CDR3: CASSPFGLRGLVTYEQYF; V: TRBV11-2; J: TRBJ2-7; length: 18; size: few; D: TRBD1
DNA: TGCGCCAGCAGCTTGGTTTTCCAGGGCCCGCGGTTTTCTGGGGCCAACGTCCTGACTTTC; CDR3: CASSLVFQGPRFSGANVLTF; V: TRBV5-1; J: TRBJ2-6; length: 20; size: .; D: .
DNA: TGTGCCAGCAGTGCAAGGGGGAAGGGGGCCTACGAGCAGTACTTC; CDR3: CASSARGKGAYEQYF; V: TRBV25-1; J: TRBJ2-7; length: 15; size: few; D: .
DNA: TGCAGCGTTGTGTACTTACAAGAGACCCAGTACTTC; CDR3: CSVVYLQETQYF; V: TRBV29-1; J: TRBJ2-5; length: 12; size: .; D: .
DNA: TGTGCCAGCAGTTACTTGGAAGGGACCCAGTACTTC; CDR3: CASSYLEGTQYF; V: TRBV6-2/TRBV6-3; J: TRBJ2-5; length: 12; size: few; D: .
DNA: TGTGCCAGCAGCTTAGACGGCGGGGGGGGTTATGGCTACACCTTC; CDR3: CASSLDGGGGYGYTF; V: TRBV11-2; J: TRBJ1-2; length: 15; size: .; D: .
DNA: TGTGCCAGCAGCTCGAGCCATACCGGGACTAGACACAATGAGCAGTTCTTC; CDR3: CASSSSHTGTRHNEQFF; V: TRBV7-6; J: TRBJ2-1; length: 17; size: .; D: TRBD2
DNA: TGCGCCAGCAGCTTGGACGACTTCCAGTTCTACAATGAGCAGTTCTTC; CDR3: CASSLDDFQFYNEQFF; V: TRBV5-1; J: TRBJ2-1; length: 16; size: few; D: .
DNA: TGTGCCAGCAGTTTCTGGGACTCCTCCTACAATGAGCAGTTCTTC; CDR3: CASSFWDSSYNEQFF; V: TRBV6-2/TRBV6-3; J: TRBJ2-1; length: 15; size: .; D: .
DNA: TGTGCCAGTAGTATGGGCGTTGGGACCCACCCCAGGAATGAGCAGTTCTTC; CDR3: CASSMGVGTHPRNEQFF; V: TRBV19; J: TRBJ2-1; length: 17; size: .; D: .
DNA: TGTGCCAGCAGTCCCGAACCGGGACAGGGGTTGTACGAGCAGTACTTC; CDR3: CASSPEPGQGLYEQYF; V: TRBV27; J: TRBJ2-7; length: 16; size: once; D: TRBD1
DNA: TGTGCCAGCAGCCAAGGCGGGACAGGCCATTACGAGCAGTACTTC; CDR3: CASSQGGTGHYEQYF; V: TRBV3-1; J: TRBJ2-7; length: 15; size: few; D: TRBD1
DNA: TGTGCCAGCGGAAAGTGGAGGACTGAAGCTTTCTTT; CDR3: CASGKWRTEAFF; V: TRBV12-3/TRBV12-4; J: TRBJ1-1; length: 12; size: few; D: .
DNA: TGCAGCGTTGATGTGTACCAAGAGACCCAGTACTTC; CDR3: CSVDVYQETQYF; V: TRBV29-1; J: TRBJ2-5; length: 12; size: few; D: .
DNA: TGCAGTGCTAGCGGCCCTAGCGGGAGCGTCTACGAGCAGTACTTC; CDR3: CSASGPSGSVYEQYF; V: TRBV20-1; J: TRBJ2-7; length: 15; size: many; D: TRBD2
DNA: TGTGCCAGCAGGAACAGAGTAGGGGACACTGAAGCTTTCTTT; CDR3: CASRNRVGDTEAFF; V: TRBV2; J: TRBJ1-1; length: 14; size: few; D: .
DNA: TGTGCCATCAGTGAGGTTGGCGGGATCCAAGAGACCCAGTACTTC; CDR3: CAISEVGGIQETQYF; V: TRBV10-3; J: TRBJ2-5; length: 15; size: few; D: .
DNA: TGTGCCAGCAGTTTTATAGCAGAGGAACTGTTTTTT; CDR3: CASSFIAEELFF; V: TRBV12-3/TRBV12-4; J: TRBJ1-4; length: 12; size: .; D: .
DNA: TGTGCCATCAGTGAGTCTTGGACAGCGGGCGAGCAGTACTTC; CDR3: CAISESWTAGEQYF; V: TRBV10-3; J: TRBJ2-7; length: 14; size: many; D: .
DNA: TGTGCCAGCAGCTCCAACCCGGGCGCCTACGAGCAGTACTTC; CDR3: CASSSNPGAYEQYF; V: TRBV9; J: TRBJ2-7; length: 14; size: few; D: .
DNA: TGTGCCAGTAGTACTACGACTAGCCGGGGGGAGACCCAGTACTTC; CDR3: CASSTTTSRGETQYF; V: TRBV19; J: TRBJ2-5; length: 15; size: .; D: TRBD2
DNA: TGTGCCAGCAGCTTAGGCCCAGCGGGAGTTGGGGGTTTTTATGACGCGAATGAGCAGTTCTTC; CDR3: CASSLGPAGVGGFYDANEQFF; V: TRBV11-2; J: TRBJ2-1; length: 21; size: many; D: TRBD2
DNA: TGCGCCAGCAGCTCCGGGGACAGGGGATGGAAAAACATTCAGTACTTC; CDR3: CASSSGDRGWKNIQYF; V: TRBV5-1; J: TRBJ2-4; length: 16; size: .; D: TRBD1